The entry below describes one T cell receptor beta chain. Its antigen is unknown. These data come from a study of identical twins. Whole-study findings and limits: Monozygotic twin pairs showed more out-of-frame TCR alpha sharing than models estimated. Beta out-of-frame sequences displayed a weaker excess of sharing between twins. Sequences that were out-of-frame, alpha and twin-shared displayed an excess of low generation probability.

Template switching supplied a universal primer site; unique molecular identifiers were carried on the cDNA. TCRdb analysed the 5' RACE reads with MiXCR anew, one entry per CDR3 protein. The sample yields more than 1.5 million distinct CDR3 sequences, around 29% seen once. The TCR sequence derives from a newborn girl in good health. What was sequenced was cord blood.

CDR3 coding DNA: TGCAGTGCTACGAAGCCGGGACAGGCCCCCGAGGAAGCCAAAAACATTCAGTACTTC. Translated: CSATKPGQAPEEAKNIQYF. The chain combines TRBV20-1 with TRBJ2-4; 8 positions agree with TRBD1. The germline gives CDR1 DFQATT, CDR2 SNEGSKA (reference sequence). The V segment lost 4 bases and the J segment 0 bases; nucleotides outside the gene matches: 17. This CDR3 region has 19 residues.